This TCR beta chain was captured in a study of T-cell memory formation after mild COVID-19. As for the study in general: Largely, the TCR clusters proved donor specific.

Findings of the study overall: Researchers report contracting CD4+ clones mostly in CM and EM, with CD8+ clones in EMRA.

Each CDR3 protein is one row after TCRdb ran MiXCR on the 5' RACE reads. The sample has about 610,000 distinct CDR3 sequences; around a sixth are singletons. The CDR3 contains 15 residues. Between the trimmed V and J ends, which lost 1 base and 2 bases, there was a span of 8 bases. Germline loops: CDR1 MNHNS, CDR2 SASEGT. This clonotype has more than one count but fewer than ten. Its matching antigen is unknown. This chain joins TRBV6-1 and TRBJ2-2; D perhaps matches TRBD1 (5 bases). Sequences were obtained from PBMCs or a T cell subset sorted from them (not recorded which). The sequence was collected from an adult woman who had mild COVID-19 (a few samples of this study predate the infection). Cell type and time point are not known. CDR3 coding DNA: TGTGCCAGCAGTGAAGGACAGCCTAACACCGGGGAGCTGTTTTTT. Translated: CASSEGQPNTGELFF.